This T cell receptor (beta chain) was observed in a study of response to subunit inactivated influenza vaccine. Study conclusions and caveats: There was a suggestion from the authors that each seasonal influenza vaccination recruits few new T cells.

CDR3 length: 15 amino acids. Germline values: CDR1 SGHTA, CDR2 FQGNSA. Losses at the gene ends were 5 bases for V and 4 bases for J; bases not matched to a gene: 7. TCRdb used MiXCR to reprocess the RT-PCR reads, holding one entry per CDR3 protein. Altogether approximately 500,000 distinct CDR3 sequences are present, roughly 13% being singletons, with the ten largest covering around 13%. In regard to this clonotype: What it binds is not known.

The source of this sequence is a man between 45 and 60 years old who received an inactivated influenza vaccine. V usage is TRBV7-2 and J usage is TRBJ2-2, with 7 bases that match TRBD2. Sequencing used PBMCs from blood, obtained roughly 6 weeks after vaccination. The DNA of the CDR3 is TGTGCCAGCAGCCCTAGACTAGCTTTCACCGGGGAGCTGTTTTTT. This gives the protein CASSPRLAFTGELFF.